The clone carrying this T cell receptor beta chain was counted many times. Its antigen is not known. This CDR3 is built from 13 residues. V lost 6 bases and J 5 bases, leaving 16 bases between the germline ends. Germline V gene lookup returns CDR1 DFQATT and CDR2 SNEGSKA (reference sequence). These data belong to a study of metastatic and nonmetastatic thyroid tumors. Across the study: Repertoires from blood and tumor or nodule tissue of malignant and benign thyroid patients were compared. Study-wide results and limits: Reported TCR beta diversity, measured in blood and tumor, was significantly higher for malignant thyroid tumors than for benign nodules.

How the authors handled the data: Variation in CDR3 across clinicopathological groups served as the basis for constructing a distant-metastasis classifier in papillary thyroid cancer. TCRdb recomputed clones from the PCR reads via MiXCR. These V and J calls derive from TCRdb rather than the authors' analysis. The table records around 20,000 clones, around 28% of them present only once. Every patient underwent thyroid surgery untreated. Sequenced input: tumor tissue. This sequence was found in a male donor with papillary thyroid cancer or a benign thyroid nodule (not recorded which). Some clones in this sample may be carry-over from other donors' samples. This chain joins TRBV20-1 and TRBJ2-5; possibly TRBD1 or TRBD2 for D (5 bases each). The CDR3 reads CSARGPWGETQYF. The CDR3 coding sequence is TGCAGTGCGAGGGGACCATGGGGGGAGACCCAGTACTTC.